This TCR beta chain is from a study of response to subunit inactivated influenza vaccine. Germline V CDR1 and CDR2: MNHNS, SASEGT. Trimming removed 6 bases from V and 0 bases from J; junction bases left unmatched: 4. CDR3 length: 15 amino acids. From the RT-PCR reads, TCRdb called clonotypes with MiXCR, one entry per CDR3 protein. The sample lists roughly 700,000 distinct CDR3 sequences; around 16% were seen once. The table lists this clonotype with many counts. The origin of this receptor is a man aged 45-65 years who received an inactivated influenza vaccine. This material consisted of PBMCs from blood, taken less than 13 days after vaccination. The V and J genes are TRBV6-1 and TRBJ2-2, with 7 bases fitting TRBD2. The chain's CDR3 is CASSRSGANTGELFF. The DNA of the CDR3 is TGTGCCAGCAGCCGAAGCGGGGCGAACACCGGGGAGCTGTTTTTT.